The text below deals with one T cell receptor (beta chain). The antigen is not known. The data derive from a study of post-analysis software for immune sequencing data. The overall study: Courses of disease covered relapsing-remitting, secondary progressive and progressive-relapsing multiple sclerosis.

Presence of unique molecular identifiers characterized the TCR beta cDNA libraries. T cells, roughly 0.95 to 10 million of them, yielded 500,000 or so cDNA molecules. TCRdb redid the calling of the PCR reads with MiXCR, one entry per CDR3 protein. The sample holds almost 700,000 distinct CDR3 sequences, over 45% seen once. Study observations and caveats: About five TRBV segments were more frequent in patients than controls; TRBV5-6, TRBV5-1 and TRBV20-1 belonged to this group.

CDR3 length equals 13 residues. Deletions cut 6 bases from V and 8 bases from J, with 13 bases between. Germline CDR1 MNHNY, CDR2 SVGAGI (reference sequence). This receptor was obtained from a girl aged 2-9 years with multiple sclerosis. The material sequenced was blood. The chain uses TRBV6-6 and TRBJ1-4, with D perhaps TRBD1 (6 bases). The CDR3 bases are TGTGCCAGCAGAAGGGGGTGGGGAGAAAAACTGTTTTTT. Protein product: CASRRGWGEKLFF.